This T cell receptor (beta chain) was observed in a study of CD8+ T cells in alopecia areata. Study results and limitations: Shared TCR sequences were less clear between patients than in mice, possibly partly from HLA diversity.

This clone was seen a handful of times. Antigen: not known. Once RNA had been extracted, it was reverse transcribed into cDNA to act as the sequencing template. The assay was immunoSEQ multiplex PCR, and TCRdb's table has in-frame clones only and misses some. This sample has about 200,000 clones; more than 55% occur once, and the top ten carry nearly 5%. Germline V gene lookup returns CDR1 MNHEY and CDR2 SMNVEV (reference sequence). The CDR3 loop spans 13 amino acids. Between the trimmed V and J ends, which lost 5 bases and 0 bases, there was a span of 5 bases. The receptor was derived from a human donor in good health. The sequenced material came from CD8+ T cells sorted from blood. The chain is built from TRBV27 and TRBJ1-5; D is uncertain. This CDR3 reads CASSPSSNQPQHF. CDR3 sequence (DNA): TGTGCCAGCAGTCCCAGTAGCAATCAGCCCCAGCATTTT.